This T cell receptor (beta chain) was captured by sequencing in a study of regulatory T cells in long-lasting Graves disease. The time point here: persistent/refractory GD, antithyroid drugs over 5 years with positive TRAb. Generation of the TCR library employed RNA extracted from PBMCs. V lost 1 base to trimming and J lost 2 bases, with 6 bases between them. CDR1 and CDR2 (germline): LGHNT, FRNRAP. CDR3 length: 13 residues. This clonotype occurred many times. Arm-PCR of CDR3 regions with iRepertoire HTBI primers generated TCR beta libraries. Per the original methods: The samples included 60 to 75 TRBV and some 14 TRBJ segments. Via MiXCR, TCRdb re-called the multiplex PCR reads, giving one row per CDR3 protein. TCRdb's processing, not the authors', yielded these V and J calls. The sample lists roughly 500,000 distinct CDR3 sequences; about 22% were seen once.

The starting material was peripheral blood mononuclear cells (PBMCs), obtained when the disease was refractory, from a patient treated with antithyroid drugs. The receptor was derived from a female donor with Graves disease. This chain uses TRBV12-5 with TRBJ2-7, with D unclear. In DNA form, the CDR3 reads TGTGCTAGTGGTTTGGGGGCAGCCTACGAGCAGTACTTC. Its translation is CASGLGAAYEQYF.